The clone carrying this TCR beta chain was detected only a few times. The PCR employed 60 Vbeta primers together with 13 Jbeta primers. The protocol was immunoSEQ multiplex PCR, while the TCRdb copy is restricted to in-frame clones and leaves out a portion. The sample holds under 150,000 clones; 70% to 80% are singletons and the top ten take 4.5% to 6.5%. The sample comes from a study of cytomegalovirus exposure and HLA in healthy donors. Healthy bone marrow donors made up the cohort. This receptor was identified in a male donor in good health and CMV-seronegative. The specimen was PBMCs.

In DNA form, the CDR3 reads TGTGCCAGCAGTCCCGACAGGGCCAACACTGAAGCTTTCTTT. This sequence encodes CASSPDRANTEAFF. The chain has TRBV5-4 and TRBJ1-1; 7 bases line up with TRBD1. V lost 5 bases, J lost 2 bases, and 6 bases stayed unmatched. The CDR3 is 14 residues long. Germline-derived CDR1 and CDR2 are SGHNT and YYREEE (reference sequence).